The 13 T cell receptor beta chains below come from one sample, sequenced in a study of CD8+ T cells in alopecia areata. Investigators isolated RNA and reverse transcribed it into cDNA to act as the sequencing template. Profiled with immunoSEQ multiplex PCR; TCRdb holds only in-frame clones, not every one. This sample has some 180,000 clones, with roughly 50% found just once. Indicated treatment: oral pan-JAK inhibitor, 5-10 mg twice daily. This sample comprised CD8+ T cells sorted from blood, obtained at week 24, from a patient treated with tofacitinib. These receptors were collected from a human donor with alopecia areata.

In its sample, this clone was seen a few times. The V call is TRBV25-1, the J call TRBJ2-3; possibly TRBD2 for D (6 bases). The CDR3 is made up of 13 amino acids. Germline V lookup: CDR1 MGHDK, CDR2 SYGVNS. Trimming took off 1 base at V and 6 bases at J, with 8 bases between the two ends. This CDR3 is CASSEWREDTQYF. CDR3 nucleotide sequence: TGTGCCAGCAGTGAATGGAGGGAGGATACGCAGTATTTT.

CDR3 protein: CAWSEGQGAGELFF. The CDR3 bases are TGTGCCTGGAGTGAGGGACAGGGGGCCGGGGAGCTGTTTTTT. This chain connects TRBV30 to TRBJ2-2; TRBD1 agrees at 11 bases. Germline assignment: CDR1 GTSNPN and CDR2 SVGIG (reference sequence). V was pared by 1 base and J by 6 bases, with 1 base of the junction left unmatched. The CDR3 is made up of 14 amino acids.

The CDR3 nucleotides are TGTGCCAGCAGCCTGACGACAGGGACCCTCTATGGCTACACCTTC. Its translation is CASSLTTGTLYGYTF. The chain recombines TRBV5-6 with TRBJ1-2; 7 positions match TRBD1. This CDR3 contains 15 residues. The J segment lost 4 bases and the V segment lost 4 bases, leaving 10 bases of the junction unmatched. The germline gives CDR1 SGHDT, CDR2 YYEEEE.

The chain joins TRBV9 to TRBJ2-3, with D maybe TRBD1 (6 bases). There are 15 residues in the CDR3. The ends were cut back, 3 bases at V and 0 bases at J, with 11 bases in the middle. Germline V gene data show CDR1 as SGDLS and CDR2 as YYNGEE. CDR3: CASSARTGSTDTQYF. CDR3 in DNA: TGTGCCAGCAGCGCCCGAACAGGGAGCACAGATACGCAGTATTTT.

The CDR3 DNA follows: TGTGCCAGTAGTATCCGAGAGTATAATTCACCCCTCCACTTT. Translated, it gives CASSIREYNSPLHF. The chain combines TRBV19 with TRBJ1-6; no clear D gene. This CDR3 spans 14 amino acids. The germline V and J ends were trimmed by 3 bases and 4 bases, with 7 bases remaining between them. Germline CDR1 is LNHDA and CDR2 is SQIVND (reference sequence).

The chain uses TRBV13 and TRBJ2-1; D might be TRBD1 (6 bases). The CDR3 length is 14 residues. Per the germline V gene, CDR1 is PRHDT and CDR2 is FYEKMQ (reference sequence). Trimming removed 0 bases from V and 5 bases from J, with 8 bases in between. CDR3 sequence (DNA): TGTGCCAGCAGCTTAGGACAGGGCCACAATGAGCAGTTCTTC. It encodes CASSLGQGHNEQFF.

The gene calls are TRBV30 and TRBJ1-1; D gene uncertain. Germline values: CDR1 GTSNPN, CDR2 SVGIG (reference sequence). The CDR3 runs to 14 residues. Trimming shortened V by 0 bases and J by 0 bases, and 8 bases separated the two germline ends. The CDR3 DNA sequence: TGTGCCTGGAGTGTGACTACGATGAACACTGAAGCTTTCTTT. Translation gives CAWSVTTMNTEAFF.

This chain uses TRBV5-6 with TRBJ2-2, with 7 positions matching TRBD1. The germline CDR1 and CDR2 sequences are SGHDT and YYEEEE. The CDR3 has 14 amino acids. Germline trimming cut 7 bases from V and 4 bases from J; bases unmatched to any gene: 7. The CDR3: CASSTGWGTGELFF. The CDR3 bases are TGTGCCAGCTCGACAGGGTGGGGCACCGGGGAGCTGTTTTTT.

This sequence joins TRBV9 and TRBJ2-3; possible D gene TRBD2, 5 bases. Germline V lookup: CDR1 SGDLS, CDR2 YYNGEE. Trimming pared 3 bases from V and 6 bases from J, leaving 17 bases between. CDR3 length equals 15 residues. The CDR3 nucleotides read TGTGCCAGCAGCGATGACTATATTTCAGCCGATACGCAGTATTTT. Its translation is CASSDDYISADTQYF. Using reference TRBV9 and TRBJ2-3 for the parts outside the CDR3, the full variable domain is DSGVTQTPKHLITATGQRVTLRCSPRSGDLSVYWYQQSLDQGLQFLIQYYNGEERAKGNILERFSAQQFPDLHSELNLSSLELGDSALYFCASSDDYISADTQYFGPGTRLTVL.

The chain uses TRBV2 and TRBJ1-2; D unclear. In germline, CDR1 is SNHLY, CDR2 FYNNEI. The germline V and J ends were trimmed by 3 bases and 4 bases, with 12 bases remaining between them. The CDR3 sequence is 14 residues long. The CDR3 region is CASSEVVTLYGYTF. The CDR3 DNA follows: TGTGCCAGCAGTGAGGTGGTAACGCTCTATGGCTACACCTTC. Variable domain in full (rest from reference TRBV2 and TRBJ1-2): EPEVTQTPSHQVTQMGQEVILRCVPISNHLYFYWYRQILGQKVEFLVSFYNNEISEKSEIFDDQFSVERPDGSNFTLKIRSTKLEDSAMYFCASSEVVTLYGYTFGSGTRLTVV.

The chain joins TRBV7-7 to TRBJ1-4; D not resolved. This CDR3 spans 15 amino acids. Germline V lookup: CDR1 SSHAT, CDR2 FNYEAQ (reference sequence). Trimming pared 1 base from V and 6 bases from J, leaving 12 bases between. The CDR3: CASSLDHPQDEKLFF. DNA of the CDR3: TGTGCCAGCAGCTTAGACCACCCCCAGGATGAAAAACTGTTTTTT.

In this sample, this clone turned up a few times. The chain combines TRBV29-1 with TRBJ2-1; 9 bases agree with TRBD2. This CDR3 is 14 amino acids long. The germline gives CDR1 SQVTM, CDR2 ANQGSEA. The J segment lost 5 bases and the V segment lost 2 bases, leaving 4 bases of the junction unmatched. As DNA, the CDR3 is TGCAGCGTTGAACCTAGCGGGACCGACAATGAGCAGTTCTTC. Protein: CSVEPSGTDNEQFF.

The CDR3 reads CASSMRSLYGYTF. CDR3 nucleotides: TGTGCCAGTAGTATGAGGTCTCTCTATGGCTACACCTTC. The chain employs TRBV19 and TRBJ1-2, with D unresolved. The CDR3 has 13 residues. Looked up from germline, CDR1 is LNHDA and CDR2 is SQIVND (reference sequence). Trimming took off 3 bases at V and 4 bases at J, with 9 bases between the two ends. The full variable domain, its missing parts supplied by reference TRBV19 and TRBJ1-2, is DGGITQSPKYLFRKEGQNVTLSCEQNLNHDAMYWYRQDPGQGLRLIYYSQIVNDFQKGDIAEGYSVSREKKESFPLTVTSAQKNPTAFYLCASSMRSLYGYTFGSGTRLTVV.